Following are 32 T cell receptor beta chains from one sample sequenced in a study of T cells in Graves' hyperthyroidism and ophthalmopathy. Amplification yielded TCR beta CDR3 regions, with RNA transcripts as the source. First-round RT-PCR of the TCR CDR3 relied on the HTBI primer set. TCRdb processed the multiplex PCR reads anew with MiXCR; each CDR3 protein has one entry. This table holds hundreds of thousands of distinct CDR3 sequences, approximately 15% found once. The sample comprised blood. Receptor source: a woman in her twenties or thirties with Graves' hyperthyroidism that later progressed to Graves' ophthalmopathy.

The V call is TRBV14, the J call TRBJ1-4; 7 bases agree with TRBD1. The CDR3 totals 15 residues. J was trimmed by 5 bases and V by 4 bases; bases with no gene match: 7. Germline CDR1 SGHDN, CDR2 FVKESK. The CDR3 DNA reads as TGTGCCAGCAGCCCTACCGGGACAGTGAATGAAAAACTGTTTTTT. Translation gives CASSPTGTVNEKLFF.

This clonotype was detected ten times or more. The chain is built from TRBV30 and TRBJ2-5; a possible D gene is TRBD2 (6 bases). V was clipped by 2 bases and J by 5 bases, with 12 bases between them. Germline V gene lookup returns CDR1 GTSNPN and CDR2 SVGIG (reference sequence). The CDR3 is 13 residues long. CDR3 bases: TGTGCCTGGAGTTTCGGAGGGATGGAGACCCAGTACTTC. This translates into CAWSFGGMETQYF.

In this sample, this clonotype turned up many times. The CDR3 nucleotides read TGTGCCAGCACCGGGACACCCCAAGAGACCCAGTACTTC. Translating gives CASTGTPQETQYF. The genes are TRBV14 and TRBJ2-5; D may be TRBD1 (6 bases). The CDR3 covers 13 residues. Trimming removed 7 bases from V and 1 base from J, with 10 bases in between. Per germline, CDR1 SGHDN and CDR2 FVKESK.

This rearrangement joins TRBV6-1 to TRBJ1-2; the D is unclear. CDR1 and CDR2 from the germline V gene are MNHNS and SASEGT. The CDR3 runs 12 residues. V lost 6 bases and J 8 bases, leaving 13 bases between the germline ends. CDR3 bases: TGTGCCAGCAGCCCTGACTTGCAGGGCTACACCTTC. Protein sequence: CASSPDLQGYTF.

There are many counts of this clonotype. This chain uses TRBV19 with TRBJ2-5, with a possible D match to TRBD1 (5 bases). This CDR3 region has 15 residues. V dropped 6 bases and J dropped 4 bases, with 18 bases sitting between them. Germline V gene sequence: CDR1 LNHDA, CDR2 SQIVND (reference sequence). For the CDR3, the DNA is TGTGCCAGTAGCATGCTCACAACAGGAAGAGAGACCCAGTACTTC. Protein: CASSMLTTGRETQYF.

This clonotype was observed a handful of times. J is TRBJ1-1 and V is TRBV12-3 or TRBV12-4; possible D gene TRBD1, 5 bases. V gave up 9 bases and J gave up 0 bases, with 14 bases separating them. The CDR3 is 14 amino acids. As DNA, the CDR3 is TGTGCCAGTACTATAGCGGGGGTGAACACTGAAGCTTTCTTT. Protein: CASTIAGVNTEAFF.

This clonotype was seen at least ten times. This chain links TRBV19 with TRBJ2-3; D unresolved. Trimming took off 3 bases at V and 0 bases at J, with 7 bases between the two ends. Germline V gene data show CDR1 as LNHDA and CDR2 as SQIVND (reference sequence). There are 14 residues in the CDR3. Here the CDR3 DNA reads TGTGCCAGTAGTATGAGTCTCAGCACAGATACGCAGTATTTT. Residues: CASSMSLSTDTQYF. Supplemented by reference TRBV19 and TRBJ2-3, the full variable domain reads DGGITQSPKYLFRKEGQNVTLSCEQNLNHDAMYWYRQDPGQGLRLIYYSQIVNDFQKGDIAEGYSVSREKKESFPLTVTSAQKNPTAFYLCASSMSLSTDTQYFGPGTRLTVL.

This clonotype was recorded at least ten times. The genes are TRBV28 and TRBJ1-1; a weak D match, TRBD1 (5 bases). There are 12 residues in the CDR3. Germline CDR1 MDHEN, CDR2 SYDVKM. V was clipped by 6 bases and J by 11 bases, with 16 bases between them. The CDR3 nucleotides are TGTGCCAGCAGGGCGGAAGGACACTCCGCTTTCTTT. Protein product: CASRAEGHSAFF.

The chain recombines TRBV7-2 with TRBJ1-2, with D uncertain. This CDR3 spans 12 amino acids. Trimming left V 3 bases short and J 4 bases short, with 6 bases between. The germline CDR1 and CDR2 sequences are SGHTA and FQGNSA. CDR3 region: CASSFPFYGYTF. CDR3 in DNA: TGTGCCAGCAGCTTCCCGTTCTATGGCTACACCTTC.

This clonotype was detected ten times or more. The genes are TRBV28 and TRBJ1-5, with 8 bases matching TRBD1. This CDR3 is 16 amino acids long. The V and J ends lost 6 bases and 3 bases, in that order; junction bases with no gene match: 10. Germline V gene sequence: CDR1 MDHEN, CDR2 SYDVKM. The CDR3 sequence is CASRDSDRGSNQPQHF. DNA for the CDR3: TGTGCCAGCAGGGACTCCGACAGGGGTTCCAATCAGCCCCAGCATTTT.

This clonotype has ten or more counts. The J gene is TRBJ2-2, the V gene TRBV7-9; 11 nucleotides line up with TRBD2. J was trimmed by 5 bases and V by 5 bases; bases with no gene match: 7. The CDR3 sequence is 16 residues long. Germline V gene lookup returns CDR1 SEHNR and CDR2 FQNEAQ (reference sequence). The CDR3 protein is CASSPLLAGVTGELFF. In nucleotides, the CDR3 is TGTGCCAGCAGCCCGTTACTAGCGGGAGTTACCGGGGAGCTGTTTTTT.

Remarks on this clonotype: This could be a read error, since a much larger clone is one nucleotide away. This rearrangement joins TRBV20-1 to TRBJ2-4, with 7 nucleotides matching TRBD1. The length of the CDR3 is 14 residues. CDR1 is DFQATT and CDR2 is SNEGSKA in the germline V gene (reference sequence). CDR3 residues: CSASLTGPQNIKYF. The CDR3 DNA is TGCAGTGCTAGCCTGACAGGGCCTCAAAACATTAAGTACTTC.

The table lists this clonotype with many counts. This rearrangement joins TRBV18 to TRBJ2-3; no clear D gene. Germline V CDR1 and CDR2: KGHSH, LQKENI. The CDR3 has 13 residues. V was cut by 8 bases and J by 6 bases, with 15 bases left in between. The CDR3 here is CASQGWARDTQYF. CDR3 coding DNA: TGTGCCAGCCAAGGATGGGCAAGGGATACGCAGTATTTT.

There are many counts of this clonotype. V and J are TRBV12-3 or TRBV12-4 and TRBJ2-7; 7 bases align to TRBD2. The CDR3 runs 16 residues. The V segment lost 3 bases and the J segment 0 bases; nucleotides outside the gene matches: 8. Written as DNA, the CDR3 is TGTGCCAGCAGTTTGGGCTCACGCGGGAGCTCCTACGAGCAGTACTTC. Protein product: CASSLGSRGSSYEQYF.

The chain is built from TRBV4-3 and TRBJ1-1, with no clear D. The CDR3 totals 14 residues. Germline V CDR1 and CDR2: LGHNA, YSLEER. Trimming stripped 1 base from V and 4 bases from J, with 10 bases between. This CDR3 reads CASSQGVASTEAFF. The CDR3 bases are TGCGCCAGCAGCCAAGGGGTCGCGAGCACTGAAGCTTTCTTT.

On this clonotype itself: Possible read error: a much larger clone is one base away. J is TRBJ2-7 and V is TRBV19; TRBD2 agrees at 10 bases. The J segment lost 4 bases and the V segment lost 5 bases, leaving 20 bases of the junction unmatched. Germline V lookup: CDR1 LNHDA, CDR2 SQIVND (reference sequence). The CDR3 runs to 19 residues. Here the CDR3 reads CASSASPLSVLAGEYEQYF. The CDR3 DNA is TGTGCCAGTAGTGCCAGCCCCCTTTCGGTTCTAGCGGGAGAGTACGAGCAGTACTTC.

The sample holds many counts of this clonotype. The gene calls are TRBV4-2 and TRBJ2-5; D uncertain. The germline V gene has CDR1 LGHNA and CDR2 YNFKEQ. The CDR3 covers 13 residues. Trimming took 1 base from V and 2 from J, leaving 5 bases between them. CDR3 DNA: TGTGCCAGCAGCCAAGGGAAACAAGAGACCCAGTACTTC. Translating it yields CASSQGKQETQYF.

This clonotype was detected ten times or more. The rearrangement joins TRBV27 to TRBJ2-1, with D possibly TRBD2 on 6 matching bases. The CDR3 covers 18 residues. Per germline, CDR1 MNHEY and CDR2 SMNVEV (reference sequence). V dropped 5 bases and J dropped 1 base, with 21 bases sitting between them. The CDR3, as DNA: TGTGCCAGCAGTCGAGGGCCCGCACGTGGGAGGTCCTACAATGAGCAGTTCTTC. This gives the protein CASSRGPARGRSYNEQFF.

This clonotype was detected only a few times. A much larger clone differs by one base, so this may be a read error. The J gene is TRBJ2-7, the V gene TRBV28, with D perhaps assigned TRBD1 or TRBD2 (5 bases each). Germline V lookup: CDR1 MDHEN, CDR2 SYDVKM. Trimming took 3 bases from V and 0 from J, leaving 12 bases between them. The CDR3 loop spans 15 amino acids. The CDR3 sequence is CASSFTEGHSYEQYF. DNA for the CDR3: TGTGCCAGCAGTTTCACAGAGGGGCACTCCTACGAGCAGTACTTC.

Ten or more counts support this clonotype. This chain links TRBV3-1 with TRBJ2-3, with 7 nucleotides matching TRBD2. The V segment lost 7 bases and the J segment 1 base; nucleotides outside the gene matches: 8. CDR1 is LGHDT and CDR2 is YNNKEL in the germline V gene (reference sequence). This CDR3 is built from 15 residues. DNA of the CDR3: TGTGCCAGCATGTTAAGTACTAGCGGCACAGATACGCAGTATTTT. Amino acids: CASMLSTSGTDTQYF.

Ten or more counts support this clonotype. The rearrangement joins TRBV10-3 to TRBJ1-1; D gene unclear. The CDR3 contains 14 residues. In germline, CDR1 is ENHRY, CDR2 SYGVKD. With 1 base removed from V and 0 bases from J, the gap between germline ends came to 6 bases. CDR3 amino acids: CAISEFGVNTEAFF. CDR3 sequence (DNA): TGTGCCATCAGTGAGTTCGGAGTGAACACTGAAGCTTTCTTT.

There are many counts of this clonotype. The chain carries TRBV6-1 and TRBJ1-1; 9 positions match TRBD1. The CDR3 loop spans 15 amino acids. With 5 bases clipped from V and 4 bases from J, the junction kept 8 bases outside the gene matches. CDR1 MNHNS and CDR2 SASEGT come from the germline V gene. CDR3 amino acids: CASSSRQGVGTEAFF. In DNA form, the CDR3 reads TGTGCCAGCAGTTCCCGACAGGGGGTTGGCACTGAAGCTTTCTTT.

Turning to this clonotype: A much larger clone differs by one base, so this may be a read error. This sequence joins TRBV7-8 and TRBJ2-1; perhaps TRBD2 as D (7 bases). The end of the DNA aligns better with TRBJ2-7, so the J call may be wrong. CDR3 length equals 16 residues. The germline V gene encodes CDR1 SGHVS and CDR2 FQNEAQ. The CDR3 protein is CASSGRGAGGYNEQYF. In DNA form, the CDR3 reads TGTGCCAGCAGCGGCCGGGGGGCTGGGGGCTACAATGAGCAGTACTTC.

This clonotype was recorded a few times. The chain links TRBV30 to TRBJ2-5; D tentatively fits TRBD1 or TRBD2 (5 bases each). The CDR3 runs to 13 residues. The germline V gene encodes CDR1 GTSNPN and CDR2 SVGIG (reference sequence). V was trimmed by 3 bases and J by 5 bases, leaving 13 bases between them. In DNA, the CDR3 is TGTGCCTGGAGGGTTCAATGGGGGGAGACCCAGTACTTC. Protein: CAWRVQWGETQYF.

This clonotype has at least ten counts. The J gene is TRBJ2-1, the V gene TRBV12-3 or TRBV12-4; D is uncertain. V gave up 2 bases and J gave up 4 bases, with 12 bases separating them. The CDR3 runs 15 residues. The CDR3 sequence is CASSLSIQVYNEQFF. The DNA of the CDR3 is TGTGCCAGCAGTTTAAGCATTCAGGTTTACAATGAGCAGTTCTTC.

The chain carries TRBV6-1 and TRBJ2-7; D call uncertain. This CDR3 region has 14 residues. The germline V gene encodes CDR1 MNHNS and CDR2 SASEGT. CDR3 sequence reads: CGQPRRPTSYEQYF. The CDR3 nucleotides are TGTGGCCAGCCAAGGAGACCCACCTCCTACGAGCAGTACTTC.

Ten or more counts support this clonotype. The rearrangement links TRBV9 to TRBJ2-5, with a weak D call TRBD2 (6 bases). There are 14 residues in the CDR3. Per the germline V gene, CDR1 is SGDLS and CDR2 is YYNGEE. V gave up 3 bases and J gave up 5 bases, with 14 bases separating them. The CDR3 here is CASSGLGGVETQYF. The CDR3 DNA is TGTGCCAGCAGCGGTTTGGGGGGAGTCGAGACCCAGTACTTC.

This clonotype appeared a few times. The V gene is TRBV7-8, the J gene TRBJ2-3; D possibly corresponds to TRBD2 (6 bases). Per the germline V gene, CDR1 is SGHVS and CDR2 is FQNEAQ. The V gene lost 5 bases and the J gene lost 13 bases, with 19 bases spanning the gap. CDR3 length: 13 residues. This CDR3 reads CASSTTPSGTEYF. The CDR3 coding sequence is TGTGCCAGCAGCACAACACCGTCAGGGACTGAGTATTTT.

The rearrangement links TRBV4-3 to TRBJ1-5; D gene unclear. In germline, CDR1 is LGHNA, CDR2 YSLEER. With 0 bases removed from V and 7 bases from J, the gap between germline ends came to 7 bases. CDR3 length equals 13 residues. CDR3: CASSQDSSQPQHF. The CDR3 nucleotides are TGCGCCAGCAGCCAAGATTCTTCCCAGCCCCAGCATTTT.

The chain recombines TRBV3-1 with TRBJ2-6, with TRBD1 as a possible D gene (6 bases). CDR3 length: 20 amino acids. Trimming removed 0 bases at V and 2 bases at J, with 20 bases between. Germline-derived CDR1 and CDR2 are LGHDT and YNNKEL (reference sequence). CDR3 sequence (DNA): TGTGCCAGCAGCCAAGAGCGAATCGGGACACCGGTCGCTGGGGCCAACGTCCTGACTTTC. Its translation: CASSQERIGTPVAGANVLTF.

The V and J genes are TRBV24-1 and TRBJ1-1; D may be TRBD1 (5 bases). CDR3 size: 13 residues. V was clipped by 2 bases and J by 7 bases, with 10 bases between them. Germline loops: CDR1 KGHDR, CDR2 SFDVKD. The DNA for the CDR3 is TGTGCCACCAGTGATTCGACAAGGGGTGAAGCTTTCTTT. Its translation is CATSDSTRGEAFF.

In this sample, this clonotype turned up a few times. The chain carries TRBV10-1 and TRBJ2-1, with D possibly matching TRBD2 (5 bases). Germline CDR1 and CDR2: WNHNN and SYGVQD (reference sequence). The CDR3 loop spans 15 amino acids. Trimming shortened V by 0 bases and J by 2 bases, and 8 bases separated the two germline ends. CDR3 bases: TGCGCCAGCAGTGAGTCGAGGCGGGCCTACAATGAGCAGTTCTTC. Translating gives CASSESRRAYNEQFF.